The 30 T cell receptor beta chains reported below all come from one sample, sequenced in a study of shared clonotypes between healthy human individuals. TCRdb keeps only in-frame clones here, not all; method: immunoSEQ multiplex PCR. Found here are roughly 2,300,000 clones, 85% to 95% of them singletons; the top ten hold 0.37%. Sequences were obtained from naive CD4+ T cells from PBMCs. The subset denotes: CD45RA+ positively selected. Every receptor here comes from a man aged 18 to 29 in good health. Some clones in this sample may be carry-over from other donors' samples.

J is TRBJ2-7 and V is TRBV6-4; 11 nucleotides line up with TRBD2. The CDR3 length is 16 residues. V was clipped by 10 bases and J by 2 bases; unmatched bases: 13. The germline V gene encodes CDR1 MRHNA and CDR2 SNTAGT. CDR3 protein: CATFDNSSGRTYEQYF. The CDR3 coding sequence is TGTGCCACCTTTGACAACTCTAGCGGGAGGACCTACGAGCAGTACTTC.

The CDR3 sequence: CATSGLMGLAGDGSYNEQFF. CDR3 nucleotides: TGTGCCACCAGCGGCCTGATGGGACTAGCGGGAGACGGCTCCTACAATGAGCAGTTCTTC. This sequence joins TRBV15 and TRBJ2-1; 14 bases agree with TRBD2. J was trimmed by 0 bases and V by 5 bases; bases with no gene match: 12. This CDR3 comprises 20 residues. Germline loops: CDR1 LNHNV, CDR2 YYDKDF (reference sequence).

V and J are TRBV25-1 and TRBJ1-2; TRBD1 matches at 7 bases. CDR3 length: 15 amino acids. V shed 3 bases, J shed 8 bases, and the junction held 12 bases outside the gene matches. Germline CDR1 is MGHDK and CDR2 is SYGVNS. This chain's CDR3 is CASSDPRQGEGGYTF. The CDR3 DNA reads TGTGCCAGCAGTGACCCCCGACAGGGTGAGGGGGGCTACACCTTC.

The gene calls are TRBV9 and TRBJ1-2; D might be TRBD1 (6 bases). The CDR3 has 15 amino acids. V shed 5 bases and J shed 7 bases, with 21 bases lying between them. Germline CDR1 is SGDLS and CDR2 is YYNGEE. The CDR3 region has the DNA TGTGCCAGCAGAGCTCCCCCGTCGACAGGATCTGGCTACACCTTC. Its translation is CASRAPPSTGSGYTF.

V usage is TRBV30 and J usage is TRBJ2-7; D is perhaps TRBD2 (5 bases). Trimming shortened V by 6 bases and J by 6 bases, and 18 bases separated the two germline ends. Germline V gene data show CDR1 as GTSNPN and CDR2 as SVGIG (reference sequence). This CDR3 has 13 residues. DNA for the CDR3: TGTGCCTGCACCCGAACGGGGAACCGCGAGCAGTACTTC. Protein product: CACTRTGNREQYF.

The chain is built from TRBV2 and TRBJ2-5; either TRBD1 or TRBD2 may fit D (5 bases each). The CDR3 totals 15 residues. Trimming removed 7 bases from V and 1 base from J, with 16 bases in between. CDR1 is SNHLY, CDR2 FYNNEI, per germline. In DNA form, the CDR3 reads TGTGCCAGCATAAGCCCCGGGGCCGTCCAAGAGACCCAGTACTTC. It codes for CASISPGAVQETQYF.

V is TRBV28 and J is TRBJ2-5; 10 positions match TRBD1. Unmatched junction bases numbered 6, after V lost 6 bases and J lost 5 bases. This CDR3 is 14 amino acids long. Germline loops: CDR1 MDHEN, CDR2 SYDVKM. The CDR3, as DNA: TGTGCCAGCAGACGGGGACAGGGGAGGGAGACCCAGTACTTC. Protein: CASRRGQGRETQYF.

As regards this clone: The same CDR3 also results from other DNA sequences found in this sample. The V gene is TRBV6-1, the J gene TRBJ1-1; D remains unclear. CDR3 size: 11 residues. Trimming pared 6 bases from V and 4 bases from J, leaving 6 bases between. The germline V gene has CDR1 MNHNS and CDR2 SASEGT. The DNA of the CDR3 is TGTGCCAGCAGGCTGGGCACTGAAGCTTTCTTT. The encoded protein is CASRLGTEAFF.

DNA of the CDR3: TGTGCCAGCAGCTCCCGGGACAGGGTCTACGAGCAGTACTTC. Translation gives CASSSRDRVYEQYF. The V and J genes are TRBV11-2 and TRBJ2-7; 9 positions agree with TRBD1. V lost 4 bases, J lost 3 bases, and 4 bases stayed unmatched. This CDR3 is 14 amino acids long. Germline CDR1 reads SGHAT; CDR2 reads FQNNGV.

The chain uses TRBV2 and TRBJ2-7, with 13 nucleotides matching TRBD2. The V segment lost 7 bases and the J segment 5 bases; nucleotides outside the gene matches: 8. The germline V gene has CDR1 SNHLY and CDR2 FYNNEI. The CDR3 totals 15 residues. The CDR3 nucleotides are TGTGCCAGCAAGGGTGAACTAGCGGGGGGGAACGAGCAGTACTTC. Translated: CASKGELAGGNEQYF. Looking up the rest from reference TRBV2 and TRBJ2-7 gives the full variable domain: EPEVTQTPSHQVTQMGQEVILRCVPISNHLYFYWYRQILGQKVEFLVSFYNNEISEKSEIFDDQFSVERPDGSNFTLKIRSTKLEDSAMYFCASKGELAGGNEQYFGPGTRLTVT.

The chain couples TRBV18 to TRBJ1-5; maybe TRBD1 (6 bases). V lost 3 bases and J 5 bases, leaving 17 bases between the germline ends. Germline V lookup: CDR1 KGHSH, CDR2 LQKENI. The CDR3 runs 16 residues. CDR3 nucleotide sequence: TGTGCCAGCTCACCCCGACAGGCGGCCGACGATCAGCCCCAGCATTTT. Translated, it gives CASSPRQAADDQPQHF.

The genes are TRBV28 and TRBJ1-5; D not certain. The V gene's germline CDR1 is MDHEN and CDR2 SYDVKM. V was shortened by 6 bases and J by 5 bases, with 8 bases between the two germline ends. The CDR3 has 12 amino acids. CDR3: CASRSMDQPQHF. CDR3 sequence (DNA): TGTGCCAGCAGATCGATGGATCAGCCCCAGCATTTT. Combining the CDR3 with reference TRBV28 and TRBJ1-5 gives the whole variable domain DVKVTQSSRYLVKRTGEKVFLECVQDMDHENMFWYRQDPGLGLRLIYFSYDVKMKEKGDIPEGYSVSREKKERFSLILESASTNQTSMYLCASRSMDQPQHFGDGTRLSIL.

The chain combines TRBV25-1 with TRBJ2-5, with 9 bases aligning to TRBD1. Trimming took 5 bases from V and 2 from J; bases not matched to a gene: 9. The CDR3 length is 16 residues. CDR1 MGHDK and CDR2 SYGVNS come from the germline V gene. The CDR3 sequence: CASSLSGDRVQETQYF. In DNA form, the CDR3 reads TGTGCCAGCAGTCTTTCTGGGGACAGGGTTCAAGAGACCCAGTACTTC.

The CDR3 region is CASATDPNYGYTF. CDR3 in DNA: TGTGCCAGCGCGACAGATCCTAACTATGGCTACACCTTC. The chain employs TRBV7-3 and TRBJ1-2; a possible D gene is TRBD1 (5 bases). The CDR3 is 13 amino acids. Germline CDR1 SGHTA, CDR2 FQGTGA. V lost 8 bases, J lost 0 bases, and 10 bases lay in between.

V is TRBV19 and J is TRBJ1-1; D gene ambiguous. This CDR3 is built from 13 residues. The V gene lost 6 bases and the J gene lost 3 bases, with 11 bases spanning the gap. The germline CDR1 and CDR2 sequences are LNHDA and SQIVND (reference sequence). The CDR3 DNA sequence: TGTGCCAGTAGGTTAGACGGCTACACTGAAGCTTTCTTT. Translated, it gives CASRLDGYTEAFF.

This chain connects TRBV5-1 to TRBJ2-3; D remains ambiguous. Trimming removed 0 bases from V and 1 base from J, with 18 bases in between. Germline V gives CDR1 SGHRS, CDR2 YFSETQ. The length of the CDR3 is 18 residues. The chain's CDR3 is CASSLVGFRRNRTDTQYF. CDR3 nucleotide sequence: TGCGCCAGCAGCTTGGTCGGTTTCCGGCGGAACCGCACAGATACGCAGTATTTT. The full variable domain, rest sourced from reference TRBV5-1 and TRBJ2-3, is KAGVTQTPRYLIKTRGQQVTLSCSPISGHRSVSWYQQTPGQGLQFLFEYFSETQRNKGNFPGRFSGRQFSNSRSEMNVSTLELGDSALYLCASSLVGFRRNRTDTQYFGPGTRLTVL.

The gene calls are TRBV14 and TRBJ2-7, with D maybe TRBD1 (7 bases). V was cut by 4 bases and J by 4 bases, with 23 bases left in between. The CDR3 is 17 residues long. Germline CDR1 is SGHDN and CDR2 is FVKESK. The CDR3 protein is CASSPLGQGGGSYEQYF. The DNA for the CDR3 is TGTGCCAGCAGCCCTCTCGGGCAGGGGGGTGGCTCATACGAGCAGTACTTC. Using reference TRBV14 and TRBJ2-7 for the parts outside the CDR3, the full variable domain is EAGVTQFPSHSVIEKGQTVTLRCDPISGHDNLYWYRRVMGKEIKFLLHFVKESKQDESGMPNNRFLAERTGGTYSTLKVQPAELEDSGVYFCASSPLGQGGGSYEQYFGPGTRLTVT.

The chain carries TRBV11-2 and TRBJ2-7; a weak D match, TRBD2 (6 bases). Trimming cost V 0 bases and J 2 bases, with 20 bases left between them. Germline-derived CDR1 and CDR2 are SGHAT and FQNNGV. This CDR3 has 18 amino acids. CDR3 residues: CASSLDPLNPSVAYEQYF. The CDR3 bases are TGTGCCAGCAGCTTAGATCCTCTCAATCCTAGCGTCGCCTACGAGCAGTACTTC.

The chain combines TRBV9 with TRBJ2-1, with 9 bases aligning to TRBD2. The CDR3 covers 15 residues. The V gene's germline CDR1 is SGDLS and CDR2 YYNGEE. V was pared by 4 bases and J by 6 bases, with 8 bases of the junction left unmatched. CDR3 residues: CASSPSGRFFNEQFF. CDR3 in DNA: TGTGCCAGCAGCCCGAGCGGGAGGTTTTTCAATGAGCAGTTCTTC.

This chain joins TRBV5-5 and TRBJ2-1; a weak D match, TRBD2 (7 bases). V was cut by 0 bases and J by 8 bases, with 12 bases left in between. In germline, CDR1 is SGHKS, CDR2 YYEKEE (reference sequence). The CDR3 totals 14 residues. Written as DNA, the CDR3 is TGTGCCAGCAGCTTGGTGCAGGGGAGGGATGAGCAGTTCTTC. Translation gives CASSLVQGRDEQFF.

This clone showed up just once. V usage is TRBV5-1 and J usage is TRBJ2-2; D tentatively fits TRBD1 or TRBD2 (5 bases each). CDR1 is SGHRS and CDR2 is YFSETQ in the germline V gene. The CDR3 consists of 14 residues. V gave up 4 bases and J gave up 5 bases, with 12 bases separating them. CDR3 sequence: CASSPGPGTGELFF. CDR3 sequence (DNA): TGCGCCAGCAGCCCGGGACCGGGAACCGGGGAGCTGTTTTTT.

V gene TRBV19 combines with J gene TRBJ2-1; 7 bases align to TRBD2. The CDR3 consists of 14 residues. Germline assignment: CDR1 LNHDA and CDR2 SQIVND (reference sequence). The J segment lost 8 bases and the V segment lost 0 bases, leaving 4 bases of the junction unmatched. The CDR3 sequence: CASSIERESHEQFF. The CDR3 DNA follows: TGTGCCAGTAGTATAGAGCGGGAGTCCCATGAGCAGTTCTTC.

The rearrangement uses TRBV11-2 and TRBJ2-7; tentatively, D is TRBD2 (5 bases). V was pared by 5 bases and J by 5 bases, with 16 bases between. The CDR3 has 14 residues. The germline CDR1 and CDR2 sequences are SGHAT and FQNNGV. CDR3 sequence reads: CASSPRAPGDEQYF. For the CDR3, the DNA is TGTGCCAGCAGCCCACGTGCTCCCGGGGACGAGCAGTACTTC.

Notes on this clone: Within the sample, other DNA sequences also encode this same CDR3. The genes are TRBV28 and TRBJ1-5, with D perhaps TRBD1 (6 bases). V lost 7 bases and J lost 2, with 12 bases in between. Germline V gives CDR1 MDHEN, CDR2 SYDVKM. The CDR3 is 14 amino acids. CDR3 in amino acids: CASTQGGGNQPQHF. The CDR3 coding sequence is TGTGCCAGCACACAGGGAGGAGGCAATCAGCCCCAGCATTTT.

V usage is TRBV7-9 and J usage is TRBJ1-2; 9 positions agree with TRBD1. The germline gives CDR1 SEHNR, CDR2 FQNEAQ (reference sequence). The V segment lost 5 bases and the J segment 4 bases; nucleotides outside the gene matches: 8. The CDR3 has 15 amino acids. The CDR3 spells CASSPGDRVRYGYTF. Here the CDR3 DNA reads TGTGCCAGCAGCCCCGGGGACAGGGTTCGCTATGGCTACACCTTC.

The CDR3 reads CASRLAGSYEQYF. CDR3 bases: TGTGCCAGCAGACTAGCGGGGTCCTACGAGCAGTACTTC. The rearrangement uses TRBV28 and TRBJ2-7; TRBD2 matches 10 bases. CDR3 length equals 13 residues. CDR1 is MDHEN and CDR2 is SYDVKM in the germline V gene. Germline trimming cut 6 bases from V and 1 base from J; bases unmatched to any gene: 0.

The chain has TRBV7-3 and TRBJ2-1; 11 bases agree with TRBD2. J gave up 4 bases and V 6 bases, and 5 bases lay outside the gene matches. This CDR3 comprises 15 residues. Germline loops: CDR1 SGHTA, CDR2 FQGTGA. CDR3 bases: TGTGCCAGCAGTTCGGGACTAGCGGTTTACAATGAGCAGTTCTTC. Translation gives CASSSGLAVYNEQFF.

The CDR3 spells CASRGAGSYNEQFF. The DNA for the CDR3 is TGCGCCAGCAGGGGGGCGGGCTCCTACAATGAGCAGTTCTTC. The genes are TRBV5-1 and TRBJ2-1, with a tentative D call TRBD1 (6 bases). Germline CDR1 is SGHRS and CDR2 is YFSETQ. The CDR3 covers 14 residues. Trimming shortened V by 5 bases and J by 0 bases, and 9 bases separated the two germline ends. The full variable domain, with the rest looked up from reference TRBV5-1 and TRBJ2-1, is KAGVTQTPRYLIKTRGQQVTLSCSPISGHRSVSWYQQTPGQGLQFLFEYFSETQRNKGNFPGRFSGRQFSNSRSEMNVSTLELGDSALYLCASRGAGSYNEQFFGPGTRLTVL.

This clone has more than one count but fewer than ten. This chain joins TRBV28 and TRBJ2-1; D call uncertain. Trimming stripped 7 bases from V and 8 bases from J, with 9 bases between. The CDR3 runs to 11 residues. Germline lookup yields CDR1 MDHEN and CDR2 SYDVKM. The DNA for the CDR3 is TGTGCCAGCAATGGGTGGGATGAGCAGTTCTTC. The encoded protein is CASNGWDEQFF.

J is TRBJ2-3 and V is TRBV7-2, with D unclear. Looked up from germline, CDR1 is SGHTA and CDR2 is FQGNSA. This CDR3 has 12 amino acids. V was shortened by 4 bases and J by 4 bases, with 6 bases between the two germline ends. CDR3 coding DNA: TGTGCCAGCAGCTATCGGGCAGATACGCAGTATTTT. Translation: CASSYRADTQYF.